Listed below are T cell receptor beta chains from one sample, sequenced in a study of OX40 agonist ivuxolimab in advanced cancers. The data were produced by immunoSEQ multiplex PCR, yet TCRdb's version contains in-frame clones alone and is incomplete. The sample gives 55,000 to 75,000 clones, around four fifths of which show up once; approximately 6% is in the top ten. The sequenced sample was CD4+ or CD8+ T cells sorted from blood, obtained in a trial of the OX40 agonist ivuxolimab. The origin of the receptors is an adult with an advanced solid tumor such as melanoma, head and neck, liver or kidney cancer. The conserved cysteine and the conserved F or W are not part of the CDR3 here. Fields, in order: V gene, CDR3 protein.

v_gene: TRBV7-9; CDR3aa: ASSLTAAGVNEQF
v_gene: TRBV6-1; CDR3aa: ATTRGLANTGELF
v_gene: TRBV4-3; CDR3aa: ASSQDRGVGLAGGPEEQY
v_gene: TRBV27; CDR3aa: ASRRTGGFYEQY
v_gene: TRBV7-5; CDR3aa: ASTMTPNLGGYT
v_gene: TRBV19; CDR3aa: ASSTQTGIRGELF
v_gene: TRBV6-5; CDR3aa: ASSMTGIGNQPQH
v_gene: TRBV5-1; CDR3aa: ASSLALERSGDGYT
v_gene: TRBV10-2; CDR3aa: ASRLAGDDTGELF
v_gene: TRBV28; CDR3aa: ASSLPKGLRETQY
v_gene: TRBV12-5; CDR3aa: ASGSRGGYT
v_gene: TRBV6-4; CDR3aa: ASSSTGTPGGVQY
v_gene: TRBV19; CDR3aa: ASSRQFQNTEAF
v_gene: TRBV5-8; CDR3aa: ASILPGGRVNEQF
v_gene: TRBV27; CDR3aa: ASARLAGGFNEQF
v_gene: TRBV15; CDR3aa: ATSRDSGRFYNEQF
v_gene: TRBV7-9; CDR3aa: ASSLGGQNSNQPQH
v_gene: TRBV19; CDR3aa: ASSTSGEVRNEQF
v_gene: TRBV7-7; CDR3aa: ASSLDQNTEAF
v_gene: TRBV7-6; CDR3aa: ASSPIAGSTNTGELF
v_gene: TRBV11-2; CDR3aa: ASSFSSGSTGELF
v_gene: TRBV6-1; CDR3aa: ASSEDRSPAF
v_gene: TRBV4-3; CDR3aa: ASRGAGYGYT
v_gene: TRBV27; CDR3aa: ASRTFNGELF
v_gene: TRBV6-5; CDR3aa: ASGGTGELF
v_gene: TRBV10-2; CDR3aa: ASSERGDTEAF
v_gene: TRBV6-6; CDR3aa: ASSPSGRAAYTQY
v_gene: TRBV5-4; CDR3aa: ASSVPGGGETQY